These T cell receptor beta chains were read from a single sample in a study of beta chain features in type 1 diabetes. The table came from immunoSEQ multiplex PCR; TCRdb's copy has only in-frame clones and leaves some out. This table has hundreds of thousands of clones, about an eighth appearing once. The sequenced material came from naive CD4+ T cells from blood. The origin of the receptors is a man aged 18 to 29 with type 1 diabetes. The CDR3 runs from the conserved cysteine through the conserved F or W. The D gene is left open where the match is weak. Part of the rows lack a size; the others show once, few, many or a class for expanded clones.

CASSHPLGGGVLTDTQYF	TGTGCCAGCAGCCACCCCTTGGGCGGGGGGGTTCTCACAGATACGCAGTATTTT	few	TRBD2	TRBV7-2	TRBJ2-3
CASSFTASGNTIYF	TGTGCCAGCAGCTTCACGGCCTCTGGAAACACCATATATTTT	NA	NA	TRBV7-9	TRBJ1-3
CASTGGGVEETQYF	TGTGCCAGCACCGGCGGAGGGGTGGAAGAGACCCAGTACTTC	NA	NA	TRBV28	TRBJ2-5
CASSLIWQQTGELFF	TGTGCCAGCAGCTTAATTTGGCAGCAGACCGGGGAGCTGTTTTTT	NA	NA	TRBV7-9	TRBJ2-2
CASSYGVRQPQHF	TGTGCCAGCAGTTACGGGGTGAGGCAGCCCCAGCATTTT	few	NA	TRBV6-5	TRBJ1-5
CASSSPTDTQYF	TGTGCCAGCAGCTCACCCACAGATACGCAGTATTTT	few	NA	TRBV7-2	TRBJ2-3
CASSLGLAGDQETQYF	TGTGCCAGCAGCTTAGGACTAGCGGGGGACCAAGAGACCCAGTACTTC	NA	TRBD2	TRBV7-2	TRBJ2-5
CASSYPPGQVGEQYF	TGTGCCAGCAGTTACCCCCCCGGACAGGTGGGCGAGCAGTACTTC	NA	TRBD1	TRBV6-5	TRBJ2-7
CASSLVGTALSYNEQFF	TGTGCCAGCAGCTTGGTTGGAACAGCCCTCTCCTACAATGAGCAGTTCTTC	few	NA	TRBV7-2	TRBJ2-1
CASSMGQSTGELFF	TGTGCCAGTAGTATGGGGCAGAGCACCGGGGAGCTGTTTTTT	few	NA	TRBV19	TRBJ2-2
CASSWENTEAFF	TGTGCCAGCAGCTGGGAGAACACTGAAGCTTTCTTT	NA	NA	TRBV7-9	TRBJ1-1
CASRDSNSYNEQFF	TGTGCCAGCCGGGACAGCAACTCCTACAATGAGCAGTTCTTC	few	TRBD1	TRBV19	TRBJ2-1